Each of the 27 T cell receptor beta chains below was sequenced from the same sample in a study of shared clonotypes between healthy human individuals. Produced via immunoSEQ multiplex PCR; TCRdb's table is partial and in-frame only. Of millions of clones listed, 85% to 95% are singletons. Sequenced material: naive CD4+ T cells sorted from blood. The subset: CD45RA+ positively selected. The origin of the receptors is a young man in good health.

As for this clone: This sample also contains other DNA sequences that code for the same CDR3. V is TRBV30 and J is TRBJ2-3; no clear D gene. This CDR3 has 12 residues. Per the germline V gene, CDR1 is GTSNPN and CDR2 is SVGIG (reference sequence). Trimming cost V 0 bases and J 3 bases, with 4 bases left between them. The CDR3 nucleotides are TGTGCCTGGAGTGTACTTACAGATACGCAGTATTTT. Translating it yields CAWSVLTDTQYF.

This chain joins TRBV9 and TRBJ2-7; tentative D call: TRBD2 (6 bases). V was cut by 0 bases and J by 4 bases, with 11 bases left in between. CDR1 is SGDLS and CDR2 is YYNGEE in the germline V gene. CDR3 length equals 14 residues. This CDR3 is CASSVAGLSYEQYF. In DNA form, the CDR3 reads TGTGCCAGCAGCGTAGCGGGACTCTCTTACGAGCAGTACTTC.

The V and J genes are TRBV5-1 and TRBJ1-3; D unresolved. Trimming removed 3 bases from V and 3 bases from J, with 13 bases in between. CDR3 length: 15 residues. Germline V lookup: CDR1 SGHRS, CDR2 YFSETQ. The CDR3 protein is CASSSSPISGNTIYF. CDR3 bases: TGCGCCAGCAGCTCCTCCCCCATTAGTGGAAACACCATATATTTT.

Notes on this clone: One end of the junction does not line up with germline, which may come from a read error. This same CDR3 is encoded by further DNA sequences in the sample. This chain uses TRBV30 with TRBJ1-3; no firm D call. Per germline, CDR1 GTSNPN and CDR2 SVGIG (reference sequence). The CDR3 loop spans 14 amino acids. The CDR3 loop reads CAWSSGISGNTIYF. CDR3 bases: TGTGCCTGGAGCTCAGGCATCTCTGGAAACACCATATATTTC.

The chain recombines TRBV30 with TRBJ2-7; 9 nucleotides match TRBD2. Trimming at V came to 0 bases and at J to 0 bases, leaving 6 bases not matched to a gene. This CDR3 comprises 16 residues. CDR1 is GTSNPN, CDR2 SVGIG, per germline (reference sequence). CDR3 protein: CAWSVPPTSGSYEQYF. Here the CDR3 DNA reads TGTGCCTGGAGTGTACCCCCGACTAGCGGCTCCTACGAGCAGTACTTC.

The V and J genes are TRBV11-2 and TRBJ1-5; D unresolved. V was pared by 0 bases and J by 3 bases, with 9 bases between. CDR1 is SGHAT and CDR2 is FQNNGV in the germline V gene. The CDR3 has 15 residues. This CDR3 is CASSLDGINNQPQHF. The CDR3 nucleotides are TGTGCCAGCAGCTTAGACGGGATAAACAATCAGCCCCAGCATTTT.

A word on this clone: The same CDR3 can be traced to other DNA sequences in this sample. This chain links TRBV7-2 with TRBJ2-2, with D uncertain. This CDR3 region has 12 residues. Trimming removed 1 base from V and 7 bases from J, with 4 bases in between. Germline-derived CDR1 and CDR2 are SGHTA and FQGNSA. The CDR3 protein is CASSLVVGELFF. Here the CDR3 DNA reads TGTGCCAGCAGCTTAGTTGTCGGGGAGCTGTTTTTT. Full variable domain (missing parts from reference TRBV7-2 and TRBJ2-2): GAGVSQSPSNKVTEKGKDVELRCDPISGHTALYWYRQSLGQGLEFLIYFQGNSAPDKSGLPSDRFSAERTGGSVSTLTIQRTQQEDSAVYLCASSLVVGELFFGEGSRLTVL.

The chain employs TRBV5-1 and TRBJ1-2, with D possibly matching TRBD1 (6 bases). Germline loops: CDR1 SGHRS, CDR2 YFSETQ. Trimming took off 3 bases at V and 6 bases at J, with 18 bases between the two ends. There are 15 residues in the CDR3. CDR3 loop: CASSWNTGRSDGYTF. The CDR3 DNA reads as TGCGCCAGCAGCTGGAATACAGGGAGGTCGGATGGCTACACCTTC.

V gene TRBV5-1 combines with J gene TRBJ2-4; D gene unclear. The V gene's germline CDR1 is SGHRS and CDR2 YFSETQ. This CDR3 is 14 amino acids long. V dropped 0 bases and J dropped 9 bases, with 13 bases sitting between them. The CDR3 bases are TGCGCCAGCAGCTTGGAGGCAGAGCAAACCATTCAGTACTTC. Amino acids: CASSLEAEQTIQYF.

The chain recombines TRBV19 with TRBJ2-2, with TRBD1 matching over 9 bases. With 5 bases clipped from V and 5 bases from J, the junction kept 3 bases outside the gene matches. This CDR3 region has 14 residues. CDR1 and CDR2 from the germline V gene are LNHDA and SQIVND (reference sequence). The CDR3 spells CASSHRGLTGELFF. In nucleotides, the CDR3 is TGTGCCAGTAGTCACAGGGGGCTTACCGGGGAGCTGTTTTTT.

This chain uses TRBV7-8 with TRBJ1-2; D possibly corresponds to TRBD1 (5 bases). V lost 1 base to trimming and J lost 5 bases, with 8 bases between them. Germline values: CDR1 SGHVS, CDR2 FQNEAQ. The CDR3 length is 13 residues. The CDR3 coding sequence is TGTGCCAGCAGCTTAGGAGGGGAGTATGGCTACACCTTC. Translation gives CASSLGGEYGYTF.

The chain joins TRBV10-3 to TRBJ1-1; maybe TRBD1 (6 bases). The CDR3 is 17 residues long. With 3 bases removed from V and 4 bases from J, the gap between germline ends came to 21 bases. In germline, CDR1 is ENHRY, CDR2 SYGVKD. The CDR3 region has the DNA TGTGCCATCAGTGATATCTTACCAGGGGTGGCGATCACTGAAGCTTTCTTT. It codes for CAISDILPGVAITEAFF.

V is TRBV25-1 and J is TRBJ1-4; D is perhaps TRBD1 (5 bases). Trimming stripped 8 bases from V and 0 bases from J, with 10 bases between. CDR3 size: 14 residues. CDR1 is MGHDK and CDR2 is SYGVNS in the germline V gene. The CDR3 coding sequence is TGTGCCAGCGGGGGACTTACAACTAATGAAAAACTGTTTTTT. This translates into CASGGLTTNEKLFF.

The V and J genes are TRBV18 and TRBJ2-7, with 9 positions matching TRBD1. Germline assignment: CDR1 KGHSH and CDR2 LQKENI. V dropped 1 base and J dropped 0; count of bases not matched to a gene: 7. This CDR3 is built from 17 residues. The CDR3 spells CASSPLPGTGSSYEQYF. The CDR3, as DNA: TGTGCCAGCTCACCACTCCCCGGGACAGGGAGCTCCTACGAGCAGTACTTC.

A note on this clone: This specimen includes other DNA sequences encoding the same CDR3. The CDR3 is CASSLVGQGADSPLHF. The CDR3 bases are TGCGCCAGCAGCTTGGTTGGACAGGGGGCGGATTCACCCCTCCACTTT. The chain recombines TRBV5-1 with TRBJ1-6; 11 bases are a match to TRBD1. The ends lost 0 bases at V and 8 bases at J; junction bases unmatched: 4. There are 16 residues in the CDR3. From germline, CDR1 is SGHRS and CDR2 YFSETQ.

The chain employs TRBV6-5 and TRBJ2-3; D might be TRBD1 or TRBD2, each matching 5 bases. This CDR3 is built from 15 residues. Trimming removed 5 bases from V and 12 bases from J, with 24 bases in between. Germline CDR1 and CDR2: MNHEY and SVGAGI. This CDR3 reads CASSTAGTKPRGQYF. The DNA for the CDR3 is TGTGCCAGCAGTACCGCCGGGACGAAACCTCGGGGCCAGTATTTT.

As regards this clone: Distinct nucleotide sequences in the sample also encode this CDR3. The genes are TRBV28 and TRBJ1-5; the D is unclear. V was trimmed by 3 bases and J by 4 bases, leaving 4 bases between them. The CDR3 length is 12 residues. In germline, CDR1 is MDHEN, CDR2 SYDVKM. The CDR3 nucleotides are TGTGCCAGCAGTTTCAGTAATCAGCCCCAGCATTTT. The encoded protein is CASSFSNQPQHF.

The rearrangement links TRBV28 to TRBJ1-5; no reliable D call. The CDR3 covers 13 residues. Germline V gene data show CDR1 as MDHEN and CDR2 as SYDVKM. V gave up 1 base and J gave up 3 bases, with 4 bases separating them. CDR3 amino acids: CASSLSANQPQHF. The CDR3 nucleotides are TGTGCCAGCAGTTTATCGGCCAATCAGCCCCAGCATTTT.

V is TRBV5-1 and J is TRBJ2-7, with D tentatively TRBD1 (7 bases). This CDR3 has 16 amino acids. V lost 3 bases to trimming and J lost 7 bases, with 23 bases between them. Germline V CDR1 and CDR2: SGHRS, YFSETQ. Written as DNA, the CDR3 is TGCGCCAGCAGCTGGAGACAGGGAGGAATCCTACGAGAGCAGTACTTC. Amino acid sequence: CASSWRQGGILREQYF.

The CDR3 region is CASSSAGQGHNEQFF. CDR3 bases: TGTGCCAGCAGCTCCGCTGGACAGGGACACAATGAGCAGTTCTTC. V is TRBV7-2 and J is TRBJ2-1; TRBD1 agrees at 8 bases. Per the germline V gene, CDR1 is SGHTA and CDR2 is FQGNSA. The CDR3 has 15 amino acids. The ends lost 4 bases at V and 5 bases at J; junction bases unmatched: 7.

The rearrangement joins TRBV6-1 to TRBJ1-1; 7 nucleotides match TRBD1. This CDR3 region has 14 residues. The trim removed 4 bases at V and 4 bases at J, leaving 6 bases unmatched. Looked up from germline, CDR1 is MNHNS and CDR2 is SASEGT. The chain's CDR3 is CASSVGQPGTEAFF. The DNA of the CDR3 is TGTGCCAGCAGTGTGGGACAGCCGGGCACTGAAGCTTTCTTT.

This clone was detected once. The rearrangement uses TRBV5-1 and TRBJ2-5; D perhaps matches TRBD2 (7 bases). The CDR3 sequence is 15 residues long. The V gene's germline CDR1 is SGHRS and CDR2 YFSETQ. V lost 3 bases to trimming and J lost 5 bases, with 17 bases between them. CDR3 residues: CASSSSSGEGETQYF. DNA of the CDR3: TGCGCCAGCAGCTCTTCTTCAGGGGAGGGGGAGACCCAGTACTTC.

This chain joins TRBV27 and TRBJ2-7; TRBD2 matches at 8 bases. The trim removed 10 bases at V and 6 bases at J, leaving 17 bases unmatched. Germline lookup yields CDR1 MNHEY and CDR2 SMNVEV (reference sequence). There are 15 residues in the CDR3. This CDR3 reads CATRSGTRFISEQYF. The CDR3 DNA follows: TGTGCCACCCGCTCAGGGACTAGGTTCATTAGCGAGCAGTACTTC.

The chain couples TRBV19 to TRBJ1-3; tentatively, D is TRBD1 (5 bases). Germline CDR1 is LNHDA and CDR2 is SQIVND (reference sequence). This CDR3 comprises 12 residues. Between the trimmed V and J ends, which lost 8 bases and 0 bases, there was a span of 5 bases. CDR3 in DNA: TGTGCCAGTGGGACCTCTGGAAACACCATATATTTT. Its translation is CASGTSGNTIYF. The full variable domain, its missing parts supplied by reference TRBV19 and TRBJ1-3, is DGGITQSPKYLFRKEGQNVTLSCEQNLNHDAMYWYRQDPGQGLRLIYYSQIVNDFQKGDIAEGYSVSREKKESFPLTVTSAQKNPTAFYLCASGTSGNTIYFGEGSWLTVV.

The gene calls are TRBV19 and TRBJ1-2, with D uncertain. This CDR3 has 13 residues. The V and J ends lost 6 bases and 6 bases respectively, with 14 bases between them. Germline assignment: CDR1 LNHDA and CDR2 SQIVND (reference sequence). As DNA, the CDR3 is TGTGCCAGTAGGTTGGGTAGTTCAAATGGCTACACCTTC. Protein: CASRLGSSNGYTF.

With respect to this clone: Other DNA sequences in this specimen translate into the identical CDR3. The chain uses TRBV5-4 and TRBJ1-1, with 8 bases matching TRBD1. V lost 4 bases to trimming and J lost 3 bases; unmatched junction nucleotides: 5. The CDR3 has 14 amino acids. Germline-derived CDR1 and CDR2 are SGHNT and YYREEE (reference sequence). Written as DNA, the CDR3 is TGTGCCAGCAGCCCCAGGGGGCGCGACACTGAAGCTTTCTTT. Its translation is CASSPRGRDTEAFF.

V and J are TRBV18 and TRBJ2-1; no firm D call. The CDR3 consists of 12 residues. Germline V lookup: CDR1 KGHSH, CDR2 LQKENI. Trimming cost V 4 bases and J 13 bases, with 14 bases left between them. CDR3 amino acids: CASSLPPNPQFF. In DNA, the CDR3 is TGTGCCAGCTCACTCCCGCCAAACCCACAGTTCTTC.